This TCR beta chain was retrieved from a study of shared clonotypes between healthy human individuals (dated by TCRdb to 2019 to 2021). A note on the overall study: The cohort comprised a couple of women and a few men aged 18 to 49 years. Per donor, three plates each were used for CD4 naive and CD4 memory, two for CD8 naive, and one for CD8 memory. To estimate repertoire size and how much clonotype sharing occurs between individuals, the study deeply sequenced the blood TCR repertoires of 4 to 6 healthy adults. Different laboratories and diverse techniques were used to prepare libraries and sequence TCR repertoires, to increase sequencing depth and limit assay-specific biases. Between about 0.85 and 8.9 billion PBMCs per donor were obtained by leukapheresis. Results the study describes overall, beyond this receptor: Naive subsets generally had larger estimated clonotype richness than memory subsets did. Higher generation probabilities were observed for clonotypes shared by all four sorted-subset donors than for non-shared clonotypes. Because the study included only a small number of donors, the genetic and exposure-history diversity represented was limited. Sampling was limited to blood, and TCR repertoires in tissue likely differ from TCR repertoires in blood. Based on pairwise subsampling, the degree of clonotype sharing among donors was expected to be affected by sequencing depth. Across a handful of donors, approximately 5% of naive CD4, approximately 3.6% of naive CD8, about 2% of memory CD4, and approximately 0.42% of memory CD8 clonotypes were shared. Even with the large sequencing depth, rarefaction of the sorted-subset datasets indicated that sequencing was incomplete.

The CDR1 and CDR2 encoded by the germline V gene (reference sequence) are SEHNR and FQNEAQ. Inclusive of the bounding cysteine and phenylalanine, the CDR3 is 15 residues long. Only the CDR3 part of the read is kept: 45 bases, read in frame from the first base. V is shortened by 2 bases, J by 0 bases, and the region joining them spans 5 bases. Using the deep immunoSEQ assay, multiplex PCR amplified TCR CDR3 regions from genomic DNA. Extracted genomic DNA from each cell subset was spread evenly across all wells of several immunoSEQ 96-well plates, with each plate serving as a replicate. For sorted subsets, approximately 190 ng genomic DNA, equal to 30,000 or so T cell genomes, was loaded into each replicate PCR. The purified libraries were quantified using a Qubit 3.0 fluorometer, sized with a Bioanalyzer 2100, and then quantified again using the KAPA Library Quantification kit. Each immunoSEQ 96-well plate was sequenced on its own single-read 150-cycle Illumina NextSeq 550 flow cell. As for the authors' bioinformatics: Because the immunoSEQ output held only junctional sequences and lacked quality scores, the filtering could not match the filtering applied to full-length reads. Sequences were annotated with PyIR, a Python wrapper for IgBLAST v1.9, using IMGT germline references to assign V/J genes and CDR3. Any read was removed if the V/J assignment was weak (E-value above 1e-6), the CDR3 was missing, or the read contained stop codons, out-of-frame junctions, or ambiguous translated residues. V3J clonotypes were defined as sequences sharing an identical inferred V gene, J gene, and CDR3 amino acid sequence. To compute the percentage overlap between repertoires, the number of shared unique clonotypes was divided by the size of the smaller repertoire. Repertoire richness was assessed with RTK rarefaction, the Chao1 estimator, and Recon v2.1 estimates of unobserved clonotypes. For all TCRbeta clonotypes obtained by the gDNA method from a handful of donors, generation probabilities were computed with OLGA. This is the immuneACCESS table as TCRdb keeps it, with only in-frame sequences that have V and J called. A part of the clones is gone; compared with another copy, unresolved V genes explain less than half, and the rest is unexplained. The DNA gave D and trimming, while V, J and clone size come from that table. The sample profile shows some 2 million clones; about 95% of them were found once. Of the sample, 1% to 1.5% is held by the ten largest clones.

This clone has just a few counts. Its target antigen remains unknown. Base qualities are missing; no much larger clone stands one base away. For the CD8 naive samples, CD45RO-negative cells were positively selected for CCR7, yielding a CD45RA+CCR7+ population from which TemRA cells were excluded. Healthy HIV-negative adults with no recently reported acute infections or vaccinations were included as donors. All donors were Caucasian adults living in Nashville, Tennessee, USA. Blood was obtained by leukapheresis, after which PBMCs were separated by Ficoll-Histopaque density gradient centrifugation and cryopreserved in liquid nitrogen vapor phase. Purity and quantity of every magnetically sorted T cell population were checked by analytical flow cytometry. Genomic DNA was isolated from each sorted fraction and quantified by UV absorbance on a Nanodrop 2000c.

Sequenced: naive CD8+ T cells sorted from blood. Interpreted using the paper, the cell subset or site label stands for: CD45RA+CCR7+. The sequence links TRBV7-9 to TRBJ2-6, with the D gene too uncertain to name. The receptor's source is a man aged 18 to 35 in good health. The encoded CDR3 is CASSLYNSGANVLTF. The DNA sequence reads TGTGCCAGCAGCTTATACAACTCTGGGGCCAACGTCCTGACTTTC.